The 17 T cell receptor beta chains below all came from one sample that was sequenced in a study of blood T cell repertoires in COVID-19. Assay: immunoSEQ multiplex PCR; the TCRdb copy retains only in-frame clones and omits some. The sample lists 140,000 to 150,000 clones; approximately 88% were seen once. The sample consisted of PBMCs or T cells enriched from blood (not recorded which). The receptors originated from a woman in her twenties or thirties with acute COVID-19.

This clone was detected only once. The gene calls are TRBV4-3 and TRBJ2-1; 7 nucleotides line up with TRBD2. Germline-derived CDR1 and CDR2 are LGHNA and YSLEER. Unmatched junction bases numbered 15, after V lost 1 base and J lost 9 bases. The CDR3 is made up of 17 amino acids. CDR3 bases: TGCGCCAGCAGCCAAGGGGGGGAGGGCTTTCCCAATGGTGAGCAGTTCTTC. Its protein is CASSQGGEGFPNGEQFF.

The chain employs TRBV7-9 and TRBJ1-2, with TRBD1 identical over 7 bases. The junction had 8 bases not matched to a gene; V was cut back by 5 bases and J by 8 bases. This CDR3 is 13 amino acids long. Germline assignment: CDR1 SEHNR and CDR2 FQNEAQ (reference sequence). The DNA for the CDR3 is TGTGCCAGCAGCAATACAGGGGAGGACGGCTACACCTTC. Protein product: CASSNTGEDGYTF. The full variable domain, its missing parts supplied by reference TRBV7-9 and TRBJ1-2, is DTGVSQNPRHKITKRGQNVTFRCDPISEHNRLYWYRQTLGQGPEFLTYFQNEAQLEKSRLLSDRFSAERPKGSFSTLEIQRTEQGDSAMYLCASSNTGEDGYTFGSGTRLTVV.

This chain joins TRBV7-6 and TRBJ1-3, with D maybe TRBD1 (6 bases). This CDR3 has 15 amino acids. Trimming removed 5 bases at V and 7 bases at J, with 18 bases between. Germline CDR1 and CDR2: SGHVS and FNYEAQ. The CDR3 DNA is TGTGCCAGCAGCCCATTACAGGGTTTCGGGAACACCATATATTTT. As protein: CASSPLQGFGNTIYF.

The chain links TRBV10-3 to TRBJ1-5, with 7 positions matching TRBD1. Germline V gives CDR1 ENHRY, CDR2 SYGVKD. The CDR3 is made up of 13 amino acids. The trim removed 5 bases at V and 5 bases at J, leaving 3 bases unmatched. The DNA for the CDR3 is TGTGCCATCAGTAGCGACAGGGATCAGCCCCAGCATTTT. It encodes CAISSDRDQPQHF.

This clone has only a few counts. The chain uses TRBV20-1 and TRBJ1-2; D gene uncertain. The germline V and J ends were trimmed by 0 bases and 6 bases, with 5 bases remaining between them. The CDR3 sequence is 11 residues long. Looked up from germline, CDR1 is DFQATT and CDR2 is SNEGSKA (reference sequence). The CDR3 DNA follows: TGCAGTGCTAGAGATGCAGATGGCTACACCTTC. Protein product: CSARDADGYTF.

This rearrangement joins TRBV9 to TRBJ2-7; TRBD1 might be the D (6 bases). This CDR3 is 14 amino acids long. Germline V gene data show CDR1 as SGDLS and CDR2 as YYNGEE. V lost 3 bases, J lost 2 bases, and 12 bases lay in between. CDR3 nucleotide sequence: TGTGCCAGCAGCGCCAACCCAGGGGCCTACGAGCAGTACTTC. Translating it yields CASSANPGAYEQYF.

DNA for the CDR3: TGTGCCAGCTCACCCTACAGAAGAGAGAACACTGAAGCTTTCTTT. Protein: CASSPYRRENTEAFF. The chain links TRBV18 to TRBJ1-1; D ambiguous. The CDR3 loop spans 15 amino acids. Germline V gives CDR1 KGHSH, CDR2 LQKENI. V was pared by 3 bases and J by 1 base, with 12 bases between.

This chain connects TRBV7-2 to TRBJ2-7, with D unclear. Trimming removed 1 base at V and 3 bases at J, with 10 bases between. Looked up from germline, CDR1 is SGHTA and CDR2 is FQGNSA. CDR3 length: 14 residues. CDR3 in amino acids: CASSLDGFGYEQYF. DNA of the CDR3: TGTGCCAGCAGCTTAGACGGTTTCGGCTACGAGCAGTACTTC. Supplemented by reference TRBV7-2 and TRBJ2-7, the full variable domain reads GAGVSQSPSNKVTEKGKDVELRCDPISGHTALYWYRQSLGQGLEFLIYFQGNSAPDKSGLPSDRFSAERTGGSVSTLTIQRTQQEDSAVYLCASSLDGFGYEQYFGPGTRLTVT.

This clone was picked up a small number of times. The gene calls are TRBV19 and TRBJ1-1; 8 positions agree with TRBD1. Germline CDR1 LNHDA, CDR2 SQIVND (reference sequence). The V gene end was trimmed by 6 bases and the J gene end by 1 base; junction bases not matched to a gene: 4. CDR3 length: 14 amino acids. The CDR3 region is CASSDRGRNTEAFF. The CDR3 nucleotides read TGTGCCAGTAGCGACAGGGGTCGGAACACTGAAGCTTTCTTT.

This chain joins TRBV19 and TRBJ2-7; a possible D gene is TRBD1 (6 bases). The CDR3 is made up of 13 amino acids. CDR1 LNHDA and CDR2 SQIVND come from the germline V gene (reference sequence). With 9 bases removed from V and 3 bases from J, the gap between germline ends came to 15 bases. CDR3 in amino acids: CASSTGYSYEQYF. The CDR3 bases are TGTGCCAGCTCAACAGGGTACAGCTACGAGCAGTACTTC.

The chain is built from TRBV20-1 and TRBJ1-2; D call uncertain. This CDR3 comprises 11 residues. Germline lookup yields CDR1 DFQATT and CDR2 SNEGSKA (reference sequence). Trimming removed 4 bases at V and 6 bases at J, with 9 bases between. The CDR3 nucleotides read TGCAGTGCTATTACCCAGAATGGCTACACCTTC. This codes for CSAITQNGYTF.

The chain couples TRBV7-9 to TRBJ1-3, with D unresolved. Trimming stripped 4 bases from V and 4 bases from J, with 14 bases between. The germline V gene encodes CDR1 SEHNR and CDR2 FQNEAQ (reference sequence). The CDR3 loop spans 15 amino acids. CDR3 region: CASSSFPSGGNTIYF. CDR3 in DNA: TGTGCCAGCAGCTCGTTTCCGTCAGGAGGAAACACCATATATTTT.

V usage is TRBV11-2 and J usage is TRBJ2-1; a possible D gene is TRBD2 (5 bases). Germline lookup yields CDR1 SGHAT and CDR2 FQNNGV. CDR3 length equals 19 residues. Trimming removed 1 base at V and 0 bases at J, with 19 bases between. In nucleotides, the CDR3 is TGTGCCAGCAGCTTAGGAGTAGCGCTAGCTGCCAGCTCCTACAATGAGCAGTTCTTC. The encoded protein is CASSLGVALAASSYNEQFF. Full variable domain (remainder filled in from reference TRBV11-2 and TRBJ2-1): EAGVAQSPRYKIIEKRQSVAFWCNPISGHATLYWYQQILGQGPKLLIQFQNNGVVDDSQLPKDRFSAERLKGVDSTLKIQPAKLEDSAVYLCASSLGVALAASSYNEQFFGPGTRLTVL.

The V call is TRBV6-2 or TRBV6-3, the J call TRBJ1-2, with 8 bases that match TRBD1. Germline CDR1 MNHEY, CDR2 SVGEGT. The V segment lost 5 bases and the J segment 4 bases; nucleotides outside the gene matches: 9. The length of the CDR3 is 15 residues. The DNA of the CDR3 is TGTGCCAGCAGTCCGACAGGGGAGTATGTCTATGGCTACACCTTC. Amino acids: CASSPTGEYVYGYTF.

The chain carries TRBV27 and TRBJ2-5, with 7 bases fitting TRBD2. V was clipped by 5 bases and J by 3 bases; unmatched bases: 6. CDR1 MNHEY and CDR2 SMNVEV come from the germline V gene (reference sequence). The CDR3 has 14 residues. CDR3 coding DNA: TGTGCCAGCAGTCCCTCTAGCGGCAAAGAGACCCAGTACTTC. It translates to CASSPSSGKETQYF.

V is TRBV3-1 (or the pseudogene TRBV3-2) and J is TRBJ1-2; TRBD1 matches 7 bases. Trimming at V came to 4 bases and at J to 6 bases, leaving 11 bases not matched to a gene. The CDR3 has 15 residues. The V gene's germline CDR1 is LGHDT and CDR2 YNNKEL (reference sequence). The CDR3 spells CASSPFQTGINGYTF. The CDR3 region has the DNA TGTGCCAGCAGCCCATTCCAGACAGGGATAAATGGCTACACCTTC.

This clone was counted between two and nine times. V is TRBV7-2 and J is TRBJ2-6; D possibly corresponds to TRBD2 (5 bases). V dropped 0 bases and J dropped 2 bases, with 8 bases sitting between them. Germline V gene lookup returns CDR1 SGHTA and CDR2 FQGNSA. CDR3 size: 16 residues. DNA for the CDR3: TGTGCCAGCAGCTTAGCGGGAGTGCCTGGGGCCAACGTCCTGACTTTC. It encodes CASSLAGVPGANVLTF.